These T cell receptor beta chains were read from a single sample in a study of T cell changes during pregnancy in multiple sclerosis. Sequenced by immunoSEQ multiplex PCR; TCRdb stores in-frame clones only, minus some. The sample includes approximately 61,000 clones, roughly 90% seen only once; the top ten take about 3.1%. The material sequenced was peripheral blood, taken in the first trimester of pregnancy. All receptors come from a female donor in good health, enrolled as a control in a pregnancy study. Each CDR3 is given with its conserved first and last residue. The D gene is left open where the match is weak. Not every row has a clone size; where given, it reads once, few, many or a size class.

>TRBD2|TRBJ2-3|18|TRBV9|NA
CASSISTSGSKGTDTQYF
TGTGCCAGCAGCATCTCGACTAGCGGGAGCAAAGGCACAGATACGCAGTATTTT
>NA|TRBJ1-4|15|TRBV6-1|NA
CASSDSGAANEKLFF
TGTGCCAGCAGCGATTCAGGGGCGGCTAATGAAAAACTGTTTTTT
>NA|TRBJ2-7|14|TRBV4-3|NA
CASSQEGLNSEQYF
TGCGCCAGCAGCCAAGAGGGGCTAAACAGCGAGCAGTACTTC
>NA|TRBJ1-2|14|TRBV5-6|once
CASSLIFRADGYTF
TGTGCCAGCAGCTTGATTTTCAGGGCGGATGGCTACACCTTC
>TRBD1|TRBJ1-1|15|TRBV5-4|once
CASSPIMTGDTEALF
TGTGCCAGCAGCCCTATTATGACAGGGGACACTGAAGCTCTCTTT
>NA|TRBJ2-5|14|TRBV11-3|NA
CASSSTEYQETQYF
TGTGCCAGCAGCTCTACAGAGTACCAAGAGACCCAGTACTTC
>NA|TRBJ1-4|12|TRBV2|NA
CASEITDEKLFF
TGTGCCAGCGAGATTACGGATGAAAAACTGTTTTTT
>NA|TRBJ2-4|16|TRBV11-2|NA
CASSLRSPSAKNIQYF
TGTGCCAGCAGCTTGAGAAGCCCTTCAGCCAAAAACATTCAGTACTTC
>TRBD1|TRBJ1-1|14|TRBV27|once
CASSLTGGNTEAFF
TGTGCCAGCAGTTTGACAGGGGGTAACACTGAAGCTTTCTTT
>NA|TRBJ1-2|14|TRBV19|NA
CASSTWGGNYGYTF
TGTGCCAGTAGTACCTGGGGGGGGAACTATGGCTACACCTTC
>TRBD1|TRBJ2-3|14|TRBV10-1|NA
CASIRTGGRDTQYF
TGCGCCAGCATTAGGACAGGGGGGAGGGATACGCAGTATTTT
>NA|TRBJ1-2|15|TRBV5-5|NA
CASSLAGQGNYGYTF
TGTGCCAGCAGCCTTGCGGGTCAGGGGAACTATGGCTACACCTTC
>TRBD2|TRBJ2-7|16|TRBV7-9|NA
CASSPGLAGDMYEQYF
TGTGCCAGCAGCCCCGGACTAGCGGGAGATATGTACGAGCAGTACTTC
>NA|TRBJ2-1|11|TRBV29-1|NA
CSAEGGNEQFF
TGCAGCGCTGAGGGGGGTAATGAGCAGTTCTTC
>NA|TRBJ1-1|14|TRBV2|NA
CASRFMMGNTEAFF
TGTGCCAGCAGATTTATGATGGGCAACACTGAAGCTTTCTTT
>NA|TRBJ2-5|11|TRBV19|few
CASSIKETQYF
TGTGCCAGTAGTATTAAAGAGACCCAGTACTTC
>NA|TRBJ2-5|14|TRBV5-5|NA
CASSWRQVQETQYF
TGTGCCAGCAGCTGGAGGCAGGTCCAAGAGACCCAGTACTTC
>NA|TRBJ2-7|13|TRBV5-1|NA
CASSAGTSVEQYF
TGCGCCAGCAGCGCCGGGACAAGCGTCGAGCAGTACTTC
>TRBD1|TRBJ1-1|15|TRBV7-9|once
CASSSWDRGNTEAFF
TGTGCCAGCAGCTCCTGGGACAGGGGGAACACTGAAGCTTTCTTT
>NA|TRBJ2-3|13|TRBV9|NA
CASSQLGGGTQYF
TGTGCCAGCAGCCAGTTAGGGGGGGGCACGCAGTATTTT
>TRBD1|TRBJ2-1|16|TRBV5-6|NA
CASSLADRGPYNEQFF
TGTGCCAGCAGCTTGGCTGACAGGGGGCCTTACAATGAGCAGTTCTTC
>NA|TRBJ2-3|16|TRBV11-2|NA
CASSLDGTGGTDTQYF
TGTGCCAGCAGCTTAGATGGCACAGGCGGCACAGATACGCAGTATTTT
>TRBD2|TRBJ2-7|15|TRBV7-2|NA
CASSLSSGSSYEQYF
TGTGCCAGCAGCTTATCTAGCGGGAGCTCCTACGAGCAGTACTTC
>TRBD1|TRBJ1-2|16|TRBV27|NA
CASSPRTGGANYGYTF
TGTGCCAGCAGTCCCCGGACAGGGGGGGCTAACTATGGCTACACCTTC
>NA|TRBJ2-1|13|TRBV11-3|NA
CASSLGHSNEQFF
TGTGCCAGCAGTCTTGGGCATTCGAATGAGCAGTTCTTC
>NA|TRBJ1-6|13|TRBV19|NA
CASTGKVKSPLHF
TGTGCCAGTACCGGGAAAGTAAAATCACCCCTCCACTTT
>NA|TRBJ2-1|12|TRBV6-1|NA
CASDNEYNEQFF
TGTGCCAGCGATAATGAGTACAATGAGCAGTTCTTC
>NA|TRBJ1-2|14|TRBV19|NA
CASIPSDISGGYTF
TGTGCCAGTATCCCCTCGGACATCTCGGGTGGCTACACCTTC